The rows below give T cell receptor beta chains drawn from one sample of a study of blood T cell repertoires in COVID-19. Measured with immunoSEQ multiplex PCR; TCRdb has only the in-frame clones, and not every one. The repertoire holds about 150,000 clones, with about 80% as singletons. Sample: PBMCs or T cells enriched from blood (not recorded which). The receptors derive from a middle-aged man who had recovered from COVID-19. CDR3s leave out the opening cysteine and the closing phenylalanine or tryptophan. Size is omitted from some rows. Given values are once, few, many or a class for expanded clones.

v_call: TRBV5-8
j_call: TRBJ2-5
clone_size: NA
cdr3_aa: ASSLGSGNQETQY

v_call: TRBV20-1
j_call: TRBJ2-1
clone_size: NA
cdr3_aa: SASFPSSYNEQF

v_call: TRBV24-1
j_call: TRBJ2-5
clone_size: NA
cdr3_aa: ATSSPSDSIQETQY

v_call: TRBV19
j_call: TRBJ2-2
clone_size: NA
cdr3_aa: ASTDGAAGELF

v_call: TRBV6-6
j_call: TRBJ1-4
clone_size: NA
cdr3_aa: ASRAGTGGEKLF

v_call: TRBV18
j_call: TRBJ2-7
clone_size: once
cdr3_aa: ASSPLIGQGKPREQY

v_call: TRBV4-1
j_call: TRBJ1-1
clone_size: NA
cdr3_aa: ASSATGSEAF

v_call: TRBV5-1
j_call: TRBJ2-7
clone_size: NA
cdr3_aa: ASSFQDRDPYEQY

v_call: TRBV7-2
j_call: TRBJ2-7
clone_size: NA
cdr3_aa: ASSLISSGGAREQY

v_call: TRBV6-5
j_call: TRBJ2-5
clone_size: NA
cdr3_aa: ASETGTAKETQY

v_call: TRBV25-1
j_call: TRBJ1-4
clone_size: NA
cdr3_aa: ASGHPRGGNEKLF

v_call: TRBV12-3/TRBV12-4
j_call: TRBJ2-1
clone_size: NA
cdr3_aa: ASSPPPLGEQF

v_call: TRBV6-6
j_call: TRBJ1-6
clone_size: NA
cdr3_aa: ASSLGQVPSYNSPLH

v_call: TRBV28
j_call: TRBJ1-4
clone_size: NA
cdr3_aa: ASSLRTGANEKLF

v_call: TRBV13
j_call: TRBJ2-2
clone_size: NA
cdr3_aa: ASSSRTGSNTGELF

v_call: TRBV6-5
j_call: TRBJ1-3
clone_size: NA
cdr3_aa: ASSYFGGPGNTIY

v_call: TRBV11-3
j_call: TRBJ2-3
clone_size: NA
cdr3_aa: ASSAGTGEPDTQY

v_call: TRBV7-2
j_call: TRBJ2-5
clone_size: NA
cdr3_aa: ASSRTSGTPGETQY

v_call: TRBV19
j_call: TRBJ1-6
clone_size: NA
cdr3_aa: ASNRDSNSPLH

v_call: TRBV28
j_call: TRBJ2-7
clone_size: NA
cdr3_aa: ASNRQIASYEQY

v_call: TRBV11-2
j_call: TRBJ1-1
clone_size: NA
cdr3_aa: ASSQGLGTNTEAF

v_call: TRBV7-2
j_call: TRBJ2-5
clone_size: NA
cdr3_aa: ASSLALGGEETQY

v_call: TRBV7-6
j_call: TRBJ2-5
clone_size: few
cdr3_aa: ASSLSSAETQY

v_call: TRBV5-1
j_call: TRBJ2-3
clone_size: NA
cdr3_aa: ASSSRGGWANTQY

v_call: TRBV7-9
j_call: TRBJ1-3
clone_size: NA
cdr3_aa: ASSLGTGPSGNTIY

v_call: TRBV5-5
j_call: TRBJ1-1
clone_size: NA
cdr3_aa: ASSSNYGEAF

v_call: TRBV5-8
j_call: TRBJ2-7
clone_size: NA
cdr3_aa: ASSFGQSSTDEQY

v_call: TRBV18
j_call: TRBJ1-1
clone_size: few
cdr3_aa: ASSPQNRGRVTEAF

v_call: TRBV29-1
j_call: TRBJ2-7
clone_size: NA
cdr3_aa: SVGAGRGFYEQY

v_call: TRBV27
j_call: TRBJ1-2
clone_size: once
cdr3_aa: ASSLSQQQGWYGYT

v_call: TRBV4-3
j_call: TRBJ2-7
clone_size: NA
cdr3_aa: ASSPALTSDYEQY

v_call: TRBV2
j_call: TRBJ1-6
clone_size: NA
cdr3_aa: ASSEKAGNNSPLH

v_call: TRBV19
j_call: TRBJ1-1
clone_size: NA
cdr3_aa: ASSMAGWNTEAF

v_call: TRBV10-3
j_call: TRBJ1-2
clone_size: NA
cdr3_aa: AISESDRVRGYT

v_call: TRBV30
j_call: TRBJ1-4
clone_size: NA
cdr3_aa: AWSVGGTNEKLF

v_call: TRBV7-9
j_call: TRBJ1-4
clone_size: NA
cdr3_aa: ASSLGGINEKLF

v_call: TRBV28
j_call: TRBJ2-7
clone_size: NA
cdr3_aa: ASSALGGVAYEQY

v_call: TRBV19
j_call: TRBJ1-1
clone_size: NA
cdr3_aa: ASKREGGWNTEAF

v_call: TRBV7-2
j_call: TRBJ2-3
clone_size: NA
cdr3_aa: ASSLVGALSTDTQY

v_call: TRBV7-9
j_call: TRBJ2-7
clone_size: many
cdr3_aa: ASSLDRLSHEQY

v_call: TRBV10-3
j_call: TRBJ2-3
clone_size: NA
cdr3_aa: AISEAGDADTQY

v_call: TRBV7-9
j_call: TRBJ2-7
clone_size: NA
cdr3_aa: ASSPAGLEQY

v_call: TRBV7-3
j_call: TRBJ2-2
clone_size: once
cdr3_aa: ASSLLRVGTGELF

v_call: TRBV5-1
j_call: TRBJ2-3
clone_size: NA
cdr3_aa: ASSLELGGRGRDTQY

v_call: TRBV30
j_call: TRBJ2-7
clone_size: once
cdr3_aa: AWSVPWRGSSYEQY

v_call: TRBV14
j_call: TRBJ2-2
clone_size: NA
cdr3_aa: ASSQESTWNTGELF

v_call: TRBV4-3
j_call: TRBJ2-3
clone_size: once
cdr3_aa: ASSQGIAGADTQY